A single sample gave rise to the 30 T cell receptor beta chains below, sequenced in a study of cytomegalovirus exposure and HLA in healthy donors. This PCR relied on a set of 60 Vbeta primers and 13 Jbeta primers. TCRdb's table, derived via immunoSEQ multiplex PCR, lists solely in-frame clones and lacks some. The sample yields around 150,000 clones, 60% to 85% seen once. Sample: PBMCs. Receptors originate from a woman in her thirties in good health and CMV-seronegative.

The CDR3, as DNA: TGTGCCACCCTCGGACGGGATCTTGGCTACACCTTC. This gives the protein CATLGRDLGYTF. V is TRBV6-5 and J is TRBJ1-2, with D unresolved. The germline gives CDR1 MNHEY, CDR2 SVGAGI. The length of the CDR3 is 12 residues. Trimming took off 10 bases at V and 7 bases at J, with 16 bases between the two ends.

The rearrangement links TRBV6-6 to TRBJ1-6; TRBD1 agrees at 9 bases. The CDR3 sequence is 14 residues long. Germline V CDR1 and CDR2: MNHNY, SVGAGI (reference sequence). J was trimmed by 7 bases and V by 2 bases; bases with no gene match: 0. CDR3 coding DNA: TGTGCCAGCAGTTACGACAGGGGGAATTCACCCCTCCACTTT. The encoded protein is CASSYDRGNSPLHF.

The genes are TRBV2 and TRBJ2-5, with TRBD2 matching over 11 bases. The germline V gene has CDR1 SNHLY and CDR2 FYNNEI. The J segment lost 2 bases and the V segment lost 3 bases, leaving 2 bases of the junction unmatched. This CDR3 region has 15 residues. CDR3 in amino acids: CASSDLAGGQETQYF. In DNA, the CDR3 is TGTGCCAGCAGTGATCTAGCGGGGGGACAAGAGACCCAGTACTTC.

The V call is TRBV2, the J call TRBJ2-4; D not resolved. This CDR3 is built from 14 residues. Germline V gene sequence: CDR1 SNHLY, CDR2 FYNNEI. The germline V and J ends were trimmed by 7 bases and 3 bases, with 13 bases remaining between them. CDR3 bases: TGTGCCAGCAACTCTCTAGGTGTCAAAAACATTCAGTACTTC. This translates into CASNSLGVKNIQYF.

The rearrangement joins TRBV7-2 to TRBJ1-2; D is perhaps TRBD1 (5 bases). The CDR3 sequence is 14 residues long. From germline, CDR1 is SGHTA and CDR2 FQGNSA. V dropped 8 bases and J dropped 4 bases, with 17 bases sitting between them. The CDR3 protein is CASSPGRGLYGYTF. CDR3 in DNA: TGTGCCAGCTCCCCTGGGCGGGGCCTCTATGGCTACACCTTC.

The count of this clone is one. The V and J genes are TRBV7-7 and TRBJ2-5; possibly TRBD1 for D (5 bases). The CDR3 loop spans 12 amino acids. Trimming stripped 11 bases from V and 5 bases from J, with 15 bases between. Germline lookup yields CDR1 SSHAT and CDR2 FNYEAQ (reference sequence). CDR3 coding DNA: TGTGCCTGTAGGGGCCCCGGGGAGACCCAGTACTTC. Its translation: CACRGPGETQYF.

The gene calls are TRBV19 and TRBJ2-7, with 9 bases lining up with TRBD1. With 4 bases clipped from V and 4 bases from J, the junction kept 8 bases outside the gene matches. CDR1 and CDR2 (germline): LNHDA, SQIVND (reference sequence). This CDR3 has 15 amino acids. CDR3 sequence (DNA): TGTGCCAGTAGTAGGGGTTGGGACAGGGCGTACGAGCAGTACTTC. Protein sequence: CASSRGWDRAYEQYF.

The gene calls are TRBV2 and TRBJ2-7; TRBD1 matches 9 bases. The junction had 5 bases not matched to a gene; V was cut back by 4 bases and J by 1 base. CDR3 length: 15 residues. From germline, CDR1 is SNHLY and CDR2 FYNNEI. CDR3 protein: CASSVGGTGSYEQYF. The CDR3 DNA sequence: TGTGCCAGCAGTGTAGGGGGGACAGGGTCCTACGAGCAGTACTTC.

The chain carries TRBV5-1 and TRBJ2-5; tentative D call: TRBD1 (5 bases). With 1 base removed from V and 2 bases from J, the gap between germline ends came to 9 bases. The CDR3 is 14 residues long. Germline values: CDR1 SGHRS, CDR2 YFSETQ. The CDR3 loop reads CASSLTQGQETQYF. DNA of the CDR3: TGCGCCAGCAGCTTGACCCAGGGACAAGAGACCCAGTACTTC.

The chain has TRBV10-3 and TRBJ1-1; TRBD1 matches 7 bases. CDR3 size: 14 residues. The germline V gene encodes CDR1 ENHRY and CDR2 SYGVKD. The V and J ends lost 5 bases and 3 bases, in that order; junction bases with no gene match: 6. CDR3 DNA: TGTGCCATCAGTCAGACAGGGCGGGACACTGAAGCTTTCTTT. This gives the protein CAISQTGRDTEAFF.

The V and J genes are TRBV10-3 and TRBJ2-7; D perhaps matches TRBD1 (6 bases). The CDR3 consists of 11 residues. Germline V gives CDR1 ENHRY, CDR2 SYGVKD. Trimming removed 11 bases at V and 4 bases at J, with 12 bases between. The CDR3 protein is CASGQSYEQYF. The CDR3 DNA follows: TGTGCCTCCGGACAGTCTTACGAGCAGTACTTC.

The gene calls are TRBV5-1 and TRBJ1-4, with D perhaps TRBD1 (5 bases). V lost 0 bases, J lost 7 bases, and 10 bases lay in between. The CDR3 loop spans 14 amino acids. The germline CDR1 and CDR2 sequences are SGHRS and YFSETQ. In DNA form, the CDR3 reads TGCGCCAGCAGCTTGGGGGTAGGGGCTGAAAAACTGTTTTTT. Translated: CASSLGVGAEKLFF.

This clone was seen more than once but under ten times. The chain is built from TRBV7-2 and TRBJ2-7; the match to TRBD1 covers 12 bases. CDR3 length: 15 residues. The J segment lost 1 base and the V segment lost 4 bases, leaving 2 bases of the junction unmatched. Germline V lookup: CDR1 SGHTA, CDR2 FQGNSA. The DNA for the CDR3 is TGTGCCAGCAGCTCGGGACAGGGGGCATCCTACGAGCAGTACTTC. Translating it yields CASSSGQGASYEQYF.

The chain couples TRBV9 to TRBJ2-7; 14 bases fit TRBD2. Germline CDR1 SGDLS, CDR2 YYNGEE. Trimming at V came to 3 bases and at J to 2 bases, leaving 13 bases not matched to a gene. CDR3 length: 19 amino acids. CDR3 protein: CASSARGTSGGASPYEQYF. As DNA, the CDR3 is TGTGCCAGCAGCGCTCGCGGGACTAGCGGGGGAGCGTCCCCCTACGAGCAGTACTTC.

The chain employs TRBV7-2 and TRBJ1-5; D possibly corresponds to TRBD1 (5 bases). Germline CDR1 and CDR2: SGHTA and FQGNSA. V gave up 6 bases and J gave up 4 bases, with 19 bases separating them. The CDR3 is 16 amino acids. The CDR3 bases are TGTGCCAGCAGGTCGGGAGGGGTTATAGCAAATCAGCCCCAGCATTTT. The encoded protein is CASRSGGVIANQPQHF.

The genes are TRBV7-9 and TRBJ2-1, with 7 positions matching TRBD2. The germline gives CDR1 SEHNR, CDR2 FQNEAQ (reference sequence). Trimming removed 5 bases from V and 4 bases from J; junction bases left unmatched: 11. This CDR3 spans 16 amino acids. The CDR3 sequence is CASSPSKGLRYNEQFF. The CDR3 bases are TGTGCCAGCAGCCCTAGCAAGGGACTACGATACAATGAGCAGTTCTTC.

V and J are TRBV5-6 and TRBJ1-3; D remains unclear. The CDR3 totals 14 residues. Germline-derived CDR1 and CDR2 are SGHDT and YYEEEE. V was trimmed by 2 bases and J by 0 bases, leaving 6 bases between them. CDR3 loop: CASSLTASGNTIYF. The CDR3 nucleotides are TGTGCCAGCAGCTTAACAGCCTCTGGAAACACCATATATTTT.

CDR3 protein: CASSPGRTEAFF. The CDR3 DNA reads as TGTGCCAGCAGCCCCGGGAGGACTGAAGCTTTCTTT. The V gene is TRBV2, the J gene TRBJ1-1; D is ambiguous. Germline CDR1 and CDR2: SNHLY and FYNNEI. V lost 6 bases, J lost 5 bases, and 10 bases lay in between. This CDR3 region has 12 residues.

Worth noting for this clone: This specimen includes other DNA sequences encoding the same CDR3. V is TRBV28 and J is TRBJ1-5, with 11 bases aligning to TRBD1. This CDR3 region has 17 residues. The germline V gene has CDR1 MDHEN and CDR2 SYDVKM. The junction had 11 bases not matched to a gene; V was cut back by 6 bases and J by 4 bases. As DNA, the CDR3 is TGTGCCAGCAGCTCTGGACAGGGGGCTATCGGGAATCAGCCCCAGCATTTT. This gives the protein CASSSGQGAIGNQPQHF. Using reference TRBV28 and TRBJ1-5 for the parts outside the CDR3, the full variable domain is DVKVTQSSRYLVKRTGEKVFLECVQDMDHENMFWYRQDPGLGLRLIYFSYDVKMKEKGDIPEGYSVSREKKERFSLILESASTNQTSMYLCASSSGQGAIGNQPQHFGDGTRLSIL.

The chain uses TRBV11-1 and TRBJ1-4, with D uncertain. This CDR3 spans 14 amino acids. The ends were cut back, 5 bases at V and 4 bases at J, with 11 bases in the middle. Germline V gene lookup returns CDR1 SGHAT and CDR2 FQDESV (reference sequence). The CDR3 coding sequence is TGTGCCAGCAGCCGAGGAGTTTTTAATGAAAAACTGTTTTTT. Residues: CASSRGVFNEKLFF.

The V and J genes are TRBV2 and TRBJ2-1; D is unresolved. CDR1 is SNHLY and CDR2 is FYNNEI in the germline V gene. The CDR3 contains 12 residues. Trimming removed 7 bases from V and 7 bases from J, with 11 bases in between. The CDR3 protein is CASKPSLNEQFF. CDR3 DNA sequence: TGTGCCAGCAAACCTTCCCTAAATGAGCAGTTCTTC.

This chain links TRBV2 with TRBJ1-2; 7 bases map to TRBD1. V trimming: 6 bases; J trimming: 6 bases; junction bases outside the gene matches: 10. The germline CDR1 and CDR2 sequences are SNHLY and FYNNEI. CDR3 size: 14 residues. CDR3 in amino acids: CASSSRQGRDGYTF. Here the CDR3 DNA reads TGTGCCAGCAGCTCGCGACAGGGCAGAGATGGCTACACCTTC.

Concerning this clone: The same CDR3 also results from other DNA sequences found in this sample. In DNA, the CDR3 is TGTGCCAGCGGCGGAGCCTACAATGAGCAGTTCTTC. The encoded protein is CASGGAYNEQFF. This chain uses TRBV6-1 with TRBJ2-1, with D hard to call. With 8 bases removed from V and 2 bases from J, the gap between germline ends came to 7 bases. Germline V lookup: CDR1 MNHNS, CDR2 SASEGT. The CDR3 length is 12 residues.

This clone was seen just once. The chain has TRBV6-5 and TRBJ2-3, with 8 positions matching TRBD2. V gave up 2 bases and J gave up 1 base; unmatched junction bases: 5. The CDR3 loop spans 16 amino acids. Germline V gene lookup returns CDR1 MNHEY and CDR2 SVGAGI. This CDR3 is CASSYAWRGGTDTQYF. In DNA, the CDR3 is TGTGCCAGCAGTTACGCTTGGCGGGGGGGCACAGATACGCAGTATTTT.

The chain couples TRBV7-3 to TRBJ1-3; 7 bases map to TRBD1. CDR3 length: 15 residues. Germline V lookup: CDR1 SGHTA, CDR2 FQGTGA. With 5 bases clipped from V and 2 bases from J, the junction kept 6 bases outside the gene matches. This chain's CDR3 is CASSRTGDPGNTIYF. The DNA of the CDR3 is TGTGCCAGCAGCCGGACAGGAGACCCTGGAAACACCATATATTTT.

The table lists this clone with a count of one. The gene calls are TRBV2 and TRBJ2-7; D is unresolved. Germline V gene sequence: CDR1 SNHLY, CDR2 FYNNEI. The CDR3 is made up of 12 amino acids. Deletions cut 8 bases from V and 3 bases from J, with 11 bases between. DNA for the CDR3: TGTGCCAGCGGCCCTGGGCACTACGAGCAGTACTTC. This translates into CASGPGHYEQYF. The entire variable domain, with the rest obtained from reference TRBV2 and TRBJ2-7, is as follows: EPEVTQTPSHQVTQMGQEVILRCVPISNHLYFYWYRQILGQKVEFLVSFYNNEISEKSEIFDDQFSVERPDGSNFTLKIRSTKLEDSAMYFCASGPGHYEQYFGPGTRLTVT.

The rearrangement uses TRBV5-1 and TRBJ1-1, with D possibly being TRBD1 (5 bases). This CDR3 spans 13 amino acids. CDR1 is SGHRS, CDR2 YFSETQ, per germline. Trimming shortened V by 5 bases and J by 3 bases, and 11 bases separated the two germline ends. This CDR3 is CASSPGYDTEAFF. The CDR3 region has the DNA TGCGCCAGCAGTCCAGGGTACGACACTGAAGCTTTCTTT.

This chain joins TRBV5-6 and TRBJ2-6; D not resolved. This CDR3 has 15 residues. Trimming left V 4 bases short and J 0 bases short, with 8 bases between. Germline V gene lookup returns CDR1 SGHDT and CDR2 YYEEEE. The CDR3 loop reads CASSLPSSGANVLTF. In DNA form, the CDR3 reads TGTGCCAGCAGCCTTCCCAGCTCTGGGGCCAACGTCCTGACTTTC. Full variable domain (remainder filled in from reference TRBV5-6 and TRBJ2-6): DAGVTQSPTHLIKTRGQQVTLRCSPKSGHDTVSWYQQALGQGPQFIFQYYEEEERQRGNFPDRFSGHQFPNYSSELNVNALLLGDSALYLCASSLPSSGANVLTFGAGSRLTVL.

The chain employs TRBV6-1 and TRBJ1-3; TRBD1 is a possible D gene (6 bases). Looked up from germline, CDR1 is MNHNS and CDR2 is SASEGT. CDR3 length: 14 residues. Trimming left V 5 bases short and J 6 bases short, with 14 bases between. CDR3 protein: CASSSSTGENTIYF. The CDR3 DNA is TGTGCCAGCAGTTCGTCGACAGGAGAAAACACCATATATTTT.

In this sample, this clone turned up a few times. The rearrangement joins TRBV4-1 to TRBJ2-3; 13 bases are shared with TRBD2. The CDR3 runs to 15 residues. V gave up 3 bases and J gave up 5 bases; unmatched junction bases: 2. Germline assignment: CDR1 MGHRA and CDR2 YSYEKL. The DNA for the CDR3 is TGCGCCAGCAGCCAGGGACTAGCGGGGTTAGATACGCAGTATTTT. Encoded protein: CASSQGLAGLDTQYF.